The T cell receptor (beta chain) under discussion was sequenced for a study of OX40 agonist ivuxolimab in advanced cancers. Autoimmune disease history or systemic immunosuppression led to patients being barred. The CDR3 is 14 residues long. CDR1 is SEHNR, CDR2 FQNEAQ, per germline (reference sequence). Trimming removed 2 bases from V and 5 bases from J, with 12 bases in between. Data came from immunoSEQ multiplex PCR; TCRdb stores just in-frame clones and leaves some out. The table includes some 97,000 clones, 90% detected once. The TCR comes from an adult with an advanced solid tumor such as melanoma, head and neck, liver or kidney cancer. Material: CD4+ or CD8+ T cells sorted from blood, obtained in a trial of the OX40 agonist ivuxolimab. J is TRBJ1-2 and V is TRBV7-9; D is unclear. CDR3 nucleotides: TGTGCCAGCAGCTTATCGGGCCATCGTTATGGCTACACCTTC. Its protein is CASSLSGHRYGYTF. The whole variable domain, filled in from reference TRBV7-9 and TRBJ1-2, reads DTGVSQNPRHKITKRGQNVTFRCDPISEHNRLYWYRQTLGQGPEFLTYFQNEAQLEKSRLLSDRFSAERPKGSFSTLEIQRTEQGDSAMYLCASSLSGHRYGYTFGSGTRLTVV.